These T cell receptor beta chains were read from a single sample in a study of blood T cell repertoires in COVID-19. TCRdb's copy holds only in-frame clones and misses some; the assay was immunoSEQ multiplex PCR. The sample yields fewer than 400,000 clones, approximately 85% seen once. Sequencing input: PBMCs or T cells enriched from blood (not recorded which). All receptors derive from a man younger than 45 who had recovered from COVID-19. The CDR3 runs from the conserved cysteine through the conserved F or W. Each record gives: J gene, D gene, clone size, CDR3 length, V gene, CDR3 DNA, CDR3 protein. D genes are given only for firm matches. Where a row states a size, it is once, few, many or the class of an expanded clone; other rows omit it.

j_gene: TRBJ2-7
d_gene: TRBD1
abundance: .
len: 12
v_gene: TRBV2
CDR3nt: TGTGCCAGCAGAGGACAGGGTCGCGAGCAGTACTTC
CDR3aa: CASRGQGREQYF

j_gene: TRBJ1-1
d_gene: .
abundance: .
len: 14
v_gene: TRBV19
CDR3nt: TGTGCCAGTCGCCGTTCAGGCGTGTACACTGAAGCTTTCTTT
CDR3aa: CASRRSGVYTEAFF

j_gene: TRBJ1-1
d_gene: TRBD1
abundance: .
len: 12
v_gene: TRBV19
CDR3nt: TGTGCCAGTACCTCGAGACAGGGGGTGGCTTTCTTT
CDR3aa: CASTSRQGVAFF

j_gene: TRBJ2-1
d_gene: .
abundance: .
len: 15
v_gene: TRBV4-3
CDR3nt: TGCGCCAGCAGCCAAGATCGCACAGCTTACAATGAGCAGTTCTTC
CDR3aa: CASSQDRTAYNEQFF

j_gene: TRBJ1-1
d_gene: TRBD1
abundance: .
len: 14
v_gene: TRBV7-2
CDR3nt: TGTGCCAGCAGCTCGACAGGGAGGTACACTGAAGCTTTCTTT
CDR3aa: CASSSTGRYTEAFF

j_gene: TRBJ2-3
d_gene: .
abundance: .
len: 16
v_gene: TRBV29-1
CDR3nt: TGCAGCGTTGAAGATCGGACAGTCCTAAGCACAGATACGCAGTATTTT
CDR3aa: CSVEDRTVLSTDTQYF

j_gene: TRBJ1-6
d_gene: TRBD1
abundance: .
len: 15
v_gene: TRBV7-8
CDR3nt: TGTGCCAGCAGCGCAGACAGGGGCTTCAATTCACCCCTCCACTTT
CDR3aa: CASSADRGFNSPLHF

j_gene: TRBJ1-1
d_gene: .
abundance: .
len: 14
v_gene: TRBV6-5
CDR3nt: TGTGCCAGCAGCCGCTCGGCGGGGAACACTGAAGCTTTCTTT
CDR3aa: CASSRSAGNTEAFF

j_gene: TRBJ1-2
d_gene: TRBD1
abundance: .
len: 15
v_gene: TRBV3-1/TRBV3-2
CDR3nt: TGTGCCAGCAGCTATCCGGGACAGGGAAACTATGGCTACACCTTC
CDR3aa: CASSYPGQGNYGYTF

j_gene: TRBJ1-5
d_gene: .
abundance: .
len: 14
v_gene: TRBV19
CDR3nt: TGTGCCAGTAGTATAGTCGGAGCCCATCAGCCCCAGCATTTT
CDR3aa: CASSIVGAHQPQHF

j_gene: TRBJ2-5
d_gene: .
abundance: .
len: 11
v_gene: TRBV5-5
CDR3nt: TGTGCCAGCAGCTTGTCTGAGACCCAGTACTTC
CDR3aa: CASSLSETQYF

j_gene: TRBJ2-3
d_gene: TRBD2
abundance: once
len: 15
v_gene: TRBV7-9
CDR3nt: TGTGCCAGCAGCTTCACGGGGGGGGCCCCAGATACGCAGTATTTT
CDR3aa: CASSFTGGAPDTQYF

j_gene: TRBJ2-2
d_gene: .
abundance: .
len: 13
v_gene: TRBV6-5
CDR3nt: TGTGCCAGCAGTAATATCGGGGTCGGGGAGCTGTTTTTT
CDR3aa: CASSNIGVGELFF

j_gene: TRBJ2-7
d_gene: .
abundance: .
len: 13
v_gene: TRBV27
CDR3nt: TGTGCCAGCAGTTTGGTGAGGTCCCACGAGCAGTACTTC
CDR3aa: CASSLVRSHEQYF

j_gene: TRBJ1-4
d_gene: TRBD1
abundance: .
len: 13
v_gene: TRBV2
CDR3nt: TGTGCCAGCAGTTTTCAGGGGGTTGAAAAACTGTTTTTT
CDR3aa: CASSFQGVEKLFF

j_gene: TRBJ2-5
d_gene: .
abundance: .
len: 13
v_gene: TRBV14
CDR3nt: TGTGCCAGCAGCCAAATGCTACGGGAGACCCAGTACTTC
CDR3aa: CASSQMLRETQYF

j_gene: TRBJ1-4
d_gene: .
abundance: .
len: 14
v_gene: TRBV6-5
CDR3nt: TGTGCCAGCGGGCCCAGGGCAACTAATGAAAAACTGTTTTTT
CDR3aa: CASGPRATNEKLFF

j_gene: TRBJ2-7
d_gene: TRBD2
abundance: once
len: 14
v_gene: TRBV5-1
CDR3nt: TGCGCCAGCAGCTCCCGGGAGGGGGCCTACGAGCAGTACTTC
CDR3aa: CASSSREGAYEQYF

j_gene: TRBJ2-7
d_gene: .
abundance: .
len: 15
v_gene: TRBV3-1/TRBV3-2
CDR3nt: TGTGCCAGCAGCCAATCCGGGACACCGGCCTACGAGCAGTACTTC
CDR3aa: CASSQSGTPAYEQYF

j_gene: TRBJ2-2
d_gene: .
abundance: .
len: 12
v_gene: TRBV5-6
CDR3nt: TGTGCCAGCGGCCAGGGGCACGGGGAGCTGTTTTTT
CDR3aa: CASGQGHGELFF

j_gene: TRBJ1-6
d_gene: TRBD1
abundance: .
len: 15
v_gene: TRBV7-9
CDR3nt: TGTGCCAGCAGCCAACAGGGACAGGACTATTCACCCCTCCACTTT
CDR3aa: CASSQQGQDYSPLHF

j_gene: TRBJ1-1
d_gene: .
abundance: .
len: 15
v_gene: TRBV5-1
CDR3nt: TGCGCCAGCAGCACTCACCCCGCCAGGGTCAGTGAAGCTTTCTTT
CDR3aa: CASSTHPARVSEAFF